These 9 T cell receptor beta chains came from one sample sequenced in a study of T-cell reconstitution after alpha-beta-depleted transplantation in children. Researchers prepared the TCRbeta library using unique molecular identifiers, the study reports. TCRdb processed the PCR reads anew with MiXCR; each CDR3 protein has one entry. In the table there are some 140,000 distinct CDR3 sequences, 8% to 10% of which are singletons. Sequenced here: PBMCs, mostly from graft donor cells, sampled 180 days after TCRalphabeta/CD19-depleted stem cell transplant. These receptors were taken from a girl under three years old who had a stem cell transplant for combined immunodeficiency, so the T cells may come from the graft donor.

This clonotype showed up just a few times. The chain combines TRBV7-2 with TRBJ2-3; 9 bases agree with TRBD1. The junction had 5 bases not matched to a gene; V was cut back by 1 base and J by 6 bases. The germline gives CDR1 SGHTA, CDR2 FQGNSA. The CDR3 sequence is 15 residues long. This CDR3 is CASSLGQGDTDTQYF. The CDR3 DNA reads TGTGCCAGCAGCTTAGGACAGGGGGATACGGATACGCAGTATTTT. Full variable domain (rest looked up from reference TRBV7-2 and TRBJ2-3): GAGVSQSPSNKVTEKGKDVELRCDPISGHTALYWYRQSLGQGLEFLIYFQGNSAPDKSGLPSDRFSAERTGGSVSTLTIQRTQQEDSAVYLCASSLGQGDTDTQYFGPGTRLTVL.

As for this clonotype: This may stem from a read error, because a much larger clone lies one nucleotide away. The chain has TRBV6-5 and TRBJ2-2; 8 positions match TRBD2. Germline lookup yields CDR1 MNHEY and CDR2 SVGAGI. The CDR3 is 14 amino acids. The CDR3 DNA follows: TGTGCCACCAGTTACCCGGGAGGGACCGGGGAGCTGTTTTTT. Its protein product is CATSYPGGTGELFF.

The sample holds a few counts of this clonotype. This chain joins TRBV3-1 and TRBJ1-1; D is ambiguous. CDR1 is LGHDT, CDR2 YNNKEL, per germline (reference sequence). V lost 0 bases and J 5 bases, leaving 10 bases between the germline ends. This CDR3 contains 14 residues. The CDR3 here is CASSQDAGRTEAFF. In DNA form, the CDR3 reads TGTGCCAGCAGCCAAGATGCGGGGAGGACTGAAGCTTTCTTT.

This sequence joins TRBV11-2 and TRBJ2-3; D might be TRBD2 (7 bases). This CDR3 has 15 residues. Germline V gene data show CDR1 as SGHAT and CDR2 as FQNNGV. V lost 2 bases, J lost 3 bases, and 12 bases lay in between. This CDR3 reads CASSLRGGRTDTQYF. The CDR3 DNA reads TGTGCCAGCAGCTTAAGGGGGGGCCGGACAGATACGCAGTATTTT.

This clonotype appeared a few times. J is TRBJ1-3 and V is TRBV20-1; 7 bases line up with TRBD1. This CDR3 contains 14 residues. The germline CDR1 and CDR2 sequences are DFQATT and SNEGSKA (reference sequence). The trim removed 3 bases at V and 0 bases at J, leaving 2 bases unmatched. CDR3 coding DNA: TGCAGTGCTAGGGACAGGAGCTCTGGAAACACCATATATTTT. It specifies CSARDRSSGNTIYF.

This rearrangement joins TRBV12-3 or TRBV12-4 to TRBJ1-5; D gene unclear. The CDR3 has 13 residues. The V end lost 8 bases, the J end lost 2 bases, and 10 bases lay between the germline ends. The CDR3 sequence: CASANQGNQPQHF. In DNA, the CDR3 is TGTGCCAGCGCAAACCAGGGCAATCAGCCCCAGCATTTT.

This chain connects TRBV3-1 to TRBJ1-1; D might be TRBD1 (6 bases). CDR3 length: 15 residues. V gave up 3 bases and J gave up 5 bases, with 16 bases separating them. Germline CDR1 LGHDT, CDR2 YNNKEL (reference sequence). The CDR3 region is CASSHRGHRRTEAFF. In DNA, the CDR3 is TGTGCCAGCAGCCACAGGGGCCATAGGCGAACTGAAGCTTTCTTT.

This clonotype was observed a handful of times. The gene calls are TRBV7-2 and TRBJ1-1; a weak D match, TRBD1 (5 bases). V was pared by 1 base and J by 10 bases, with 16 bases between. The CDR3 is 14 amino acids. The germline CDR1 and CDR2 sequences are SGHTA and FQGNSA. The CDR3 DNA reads TGTGCCAGCAGCTTAGGGGACCGGTTGGACGGAGCTTTCTTT. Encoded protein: CASSLGDRLDGAFF.

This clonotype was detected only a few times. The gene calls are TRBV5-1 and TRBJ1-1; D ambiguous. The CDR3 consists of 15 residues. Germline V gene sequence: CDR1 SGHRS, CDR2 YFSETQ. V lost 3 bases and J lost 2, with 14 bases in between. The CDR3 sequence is CASSYDGWKNTEAFF. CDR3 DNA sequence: TGCGCCAGCAGCTACGACGGGTGGAAAAACACTGAAGCTTTCTTT. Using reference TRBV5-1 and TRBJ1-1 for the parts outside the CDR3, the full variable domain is KAGVTQTPRYLIKTRGQQVTLSCSPISGHRSVSWYQQTPGQGLQFLFEYFSETQRNKGNFPGRFSGRQFSNSRSEMNVSTLELGDSALYLCASSYDGWKNTEAFFGQGTRLTVV.